This passage covers 3 T cell receptor beta chains from one sample sequenced in a study of blood T cells in healthy people across ages. The authors ran a second PCR of about 7 to 11 cycles using a sample-barcoded 5' primer and a J-beta primer mix. MiXCR, applied by TCRdb to the 5' RACE reads, yields one record per CDR3 protein. Of some 1,800,000 distinct CDR3 sequences detected, 39% appear once; the ten largest clones hold about 23%. The source material was blood. The receptors shown here come from a human donor in good health.

This sequence joins TRBV20-1 and TRBJ2-1; the D gene is possibly TRBD2 (7 bases). The V gene's germline CDR1 is DFQATT and CDR2 SNEGSKA (reference sequence). The CDR3 runs 15 residues. V dropped 2 bases and J dropped 6 bases, with 17 bases sitting between them. The CDR3 reads CSARRGGVGINEQFF. In DNA, the CDR3 is TGCAGTGCTAGAAGGGGGGGGGTTGGAATCAATGAGCAGTTCTTC.

This clonotype was seen at least ten times. The chain is built from TRBV20-1 and TRBJ2-5, with D possibly TRBD2 on 7 matching bases. The CDR3 totals 14 residues. Trimming removed 5 bases at V and 4 bases at J, with 17 bases between. Per the germline V gene, CDR1 is DFQATT and CDR2 is SNEGSKA (reference sequence). CDR3 coding DNA: TGCAGTGCTCCCCTTTTTGGGGGGGCAGAGACCCAGTACTTC. It is translated as CSAPLFGGAETQYF.

The chain carries TRBV20-1 and TRBJ1-5, with a possible D match to TRBD1 (6 bases). The CDR3 sequence is 16 residues long. V gave up 0 bases and J gave up 1 base, with 13 bases separating them. Per germline, CDR1 DFQATT and CDR2 SNEGSKA (reference sequence). Here the CDR3 reads CSARDPRGASNQPQHF. The CDR3 region has the DNA TGCAGTGCTAGAGATCCGCGGGGGGCAAGCAATCAGCCCCAGCATTTT.